These T cell receptor beta chains were read from a single sample in a study of T cell repertoires in cytomegalovirus infection. Their recognized antigens are unknown. Via MiXCR, TCRdb re-called the reads, giving one row per CDR3 protein. The sample consists of about 700,000 distinct CDR3 sequences, about 33% of them appearing once. The sequencing here drew on cultured PBMCs, taken from culture after CMV antigen stimulation. All receptors derive from a human donor in good health (CMV status not recorded). Some clones in this sample may be carry-over from other donors' samples. CDR3s include the opening cysteine and the closing phenylalanine or tryptophan. The D gene is left open where the match is weak. Expanded clones get a size class; other rows say once, few or many, or leave the size out.

CDR3aa	CDR3nt	abundance	len	j_gene	v_gene	d_gene
CASSQEPGPDFAETQYF	TGCGCCAGCAGCCAAGAGCCGGGCCCGGATTTTGCTGAGACCCAGTACTTC	.	17	TRBJ2-5	TRBV4-1	.
CSAREQGARNYGYTF	TGCAGTGCCAGAGAGCAGGGGGCGCGGAACTATGGCTACACCTTC	.	15	TRBJ1-2	TRBV20-1	TRBD1
CASSQEGGQETQYF	TGTGCCAGCAGCCAAGAAGGTGGGCAAGAGACCCAGTACTTC	many	14	TRBJ2-5	TRBV4-1	.
CASSGGFSYEQYF	TGTGCCAGCAGCGGAGGGTTTTCCTACGAGCAGTACTTC	.	13	TRBJ2-7	TRBV7-6	.
CASSVDDEQFF	TGTGCCAGCAGTGTGGACGATGAGCAGTTCTTC	.	11	TRBJ2-1	TRBV2	.
CASSLWRAYEQYF	TGTGCCAGCAGCTTGTGGAGAGCCTACGAGCAGTACTTC	few	13	TRBJ2-7	TRBV7-8	.
CASSSGWAKSRNEQFF	TGTGCCAGCAGCTCAGGCTGGGCTAAGTCCCGCAATGAGCAGTTCTTC	many	16	TRBJ2-1	TRBV7-8	.
CSARASDRVAAFF	TGCAGTGCTAGAGCCTCGGACAGGGTGGCAGCTTTCTTT	few	13	TRBJ1-1	TRBV20-1	TRBD1
CASRRHENTEAFF	TGTGCCAGTAGACGACACGAGAACACTGAAGCTTTCTTT	.	13	TRBJ1-1	TRBV19	.
CASSHPLLRDRNTEAFF	TGCGCCAGCAGCCACCCACTACTCCGGGACAGGAACACTGAAGCTTTCTTT	.	17	TRBJ1-1	TRBV4-1	TRBD1
CASSFQSGLRPLHF	TGTGCCAGCAGTTTTCAATCGGGCCTTAGGCCCCTCCACTTT	few	14	TRBJ1-6	TRBV7-2	.
CASSWGGPMNTEAFF	TGTGCCAGCAGCTGGGGAGGACCGATGAACACTGAAGCTTTCTTT	few	15	TRBJ1-1	TRBV5-6	.
CSAGGQAGTDTQYF	TGCAGTGCGGGAGGACAGGCGGGGACAGATACGCAGTATTTT	.	14	TRBJ2-3	TRBV20-1	.
CASSPGPRTDTQYF	TGTGCCAGCAGCCCGGGACCCCGCACAGATACGCAGTATTTT	few	14	TRBJ2-3	TRBV5-4	.
CASSSLGRSTDTQYF	TGTGCCAGCAGCTCCCTCGGGAGGAGCACAGATACGCAGTATTTT	many	15	TRBJ2-3	TRBV7-2	TRBD2
CASRPRGVTEAFF	TGTGCCAGCAGACCCAGGGGGGTCACTGAAGCTTTCTTT	.	13	TRBJ1-1	TRBV12-3/TRBV12-4	TRBD1
CSARDPLAGGLNEQFF	TGCAGTGCTAGAGATCCACTAGCGGGGGGCCTCAATGAGCAGTTCTTC	.	16	TRBJ2-1	TRBV20-1	TRBD2
CSARGGNGYTF	TGCAGTGCGCGGGGGGGGAATGGCTACACCTTC	.	11	TRBJ1-2	TRBV20-1	.
CAISDNRVANYGYTF	TGTGCCATCAGTGACAACAGGGTAGCTAACTATGGCTACACCTTC	.	15	TRBJ1-2	TRBV10-3	.
CASRVSIGETQYF	TGTGCCAGTAGGGTCTCGATCGGGGAGACCCAGTACTTC	.	13	TRBJ2-5	TRBV19	.
CSARNDHYGYTF	TGCAGTGCTAGAAACGATCACTATGGCTACACCTTC	.	12	TRBJ1-2	TRBV20-1	.
CASSETGGGNGYTF	TGTGCCAGCAGCGAAACAGGGGGCGGTAATGGCTACACCTTC	many	14	TRBJ1-2	TRBV11-3	TRBD1
CASSYSRWTETPEAFF	TGTGCCAGCAGTTACTCGCGTTGGACAGAAACTCCTGAAGCTTTCTTT	few	16	TRBJ1-1	TRBV6-2/TRBV6-3	.
CASSLAPGSAPSGANVLTF	TGTGCCAGCAGTTTAGCCCCCGGGTCCGCGCCGTCTGGGGCCAACGTCCTGACTTTC	few	19	TRBJ2-6	TRBV27	.
CASSPGTYYEQYF	TGTGCCAGCAGCCCAGGGACCTACTACGAGCAGTACTTC	few	13	TRBJ2-7	TRBV6-1	.
CASTLGRWEAKNIQYF	TGTGCCAGCACCCTCGGTCGGTGGGAAGCCAAAAACATTCAGTACTTC	.	16	TRBJ2-4	TRBV28	.
CASSQGQGITEAFF	TGCGCCAGCAGCCAAGGACAGGGGATCACTGAAGCTTTCTTT	few	14	TRBJ1-1	TRBV4-1	TRBD1
CASNNRGLTDTQYF	TGTGCCAGCAACAACAGGGGCCTCACAGATACGCAGTATTTT	once	14	TRBJ2-3	TRBV2	TRBD1
CASSQDPSGGKETQYF	TGTGCCAGCAGCCAAGACCCTAGCGGGGGGAAAGAGACCCAGTACTTC	.	16	TRBJ2-5	TRBV4-2	TRBD2
CASSVDTEGYTF	TGTGCCAGTAGTGTGGACACCGAGGGCTACACCTTC	few	12	TRBJ1-2	TRBV19	.
CAIQWGNEQFF	TGTGCCATTCAGTGGGGGAATGAGCAGTTCTTC	.	11	TRBJ2-1	TRBV27	.
CASRTKRLAGGNEQFF	TGTGCCAGCAGGACAAAGAGACTAGCGGGAGGCAATGAGCAGTTCTTC	many	16	TRBJ2-1	TRBV7-2	TRBD2
CASSWGRQMNTEAFF	TGTGCCAGCAGTTGGGGACGTCAGATGAACACTGAAGCTTTCTTT	few	15	TRBJ1-1	TRBV27	.
CAWRSSYEQYF	TGTGCCTGGAGGAGCTCCTACGAGCAGTACTTC	.	11	TRBJ2-7	TRBV30	.
CASGYRLNYGYTF	TGTGCCAGCGGTTACAGGCTTAACTATGGCTACACCTTC	.	13	TRBJ1-2	TRBV2	.
CSARGPTGGGDPWTQYF	TGCAGTGCTAGAGGTCCCACTGGCGGGGGGGATCCTTGGACCCAGTACTTC	.	17	TRBJ2-5	TRBV20-1	TRBD2
CATSSYPRADTQYF	TGTGCCACCAGCAGCTACCCCAGGGCAGATACGCAGTATTTT	.	14	TRBJ2-3	TRBV15	.
CASSLWNGLGNYGYTF	TGTGCCAGCAGCTTGTGGAACGGGCTGGGTAACTATGGCTACACCTTC	many	16	TRBJ1-2	TRBV7-2	.
CASSIIEGKLADNEQFF	TGTGCCAGCAGCATCATAGAGGGCAAGCTAGCGGACAATGAGCAGTTCTTC	few	17	TRBJ2-1	TRBV11-2	TRBD2
CASSFLGLAGLGQFF	TGTGCCAGCAGCTTTTTGGGACTAGCGGGCCTGGGGCAGTTCTTC	few	15	TRBJ2-1	TRBV7-2	TRBD2
CASSLAHTGELFF	TGTGCCAGCAGCTTAGCTCATACCGGGGAGCTGTTTTTT	many	13	TRBJ2-2	TRBV7-9	.
CASSLPTGPMNTEAFF	TGTGCCAGCAGCTTGCCCACGGGACCCATGAACACTGAAGCTTTCTTT	.	16	TRBJ1-1	TRBV5-4	.
CASSSIQGYTEALF	TGTGCCAGCAGCTCGATACAGGGGTACACTGAAGCTCTCTTT	.	14	TRBJ1-1	TRBV7-2	TRBD1
CASSLTGQPNTEAFF	TGTGCCAGCAGCTTAACAGGCCAACCGAACACTGAAGCTTTCTTT	.	15	TRBJ1-1	TRBV7-9	.